Listed below are T cell receptor beta chains from one sample, sequenced in a study of glioma-infiltrating T cells. TCRdb used MiXCR to reprocess the multiplex PCR reads, holding one entry per CDR3 protein. The sample has 10,000 to 15,000 distinct CDR3 sequences; about a quarter are singletons. What was sequenced was glioma tissue, nonneoplastic brain tissue, or PBMCs (not recorded which). The receptors shown here come from a human donor with low-grade glioma or glioblastoma, undergoing nonglioma brain surgery, or in good health (not recorded which). Both conserved end residues are part of each CDR3. A D gene is named only where the DNA matches it firmly. Where a row states a size, it is once, few, many or the class of an expanded clone; other rows omit it.

len: 13; abundance: few; v_gene: TRBV12-3/TRBV12-4; d_gene: .; j_gene: TRBJ1-1; CDR3aa: CASSLPRYTEAFF; CDR3nt: TGTGCCAGCAGTCTGCCAAGATACACTGAAGCTTTCTTT
len: 15; abundance: few; v_gene: TRBV18; d_gene: TRBD2; j_gene: TRBJ2-1; CDR3aa: CASSPERDPYNEQFF; CDR3nt: TGTGCCAGCTCACCAGAGCGGGACCCCTACAATGAGCAGTTCTTC
len: 13; abundance: few; v_gene: TRBV29-1; d_gene: .; j_gene: TRBJ2-3; CDR3aa: CSSTLDYTDTQYF; CDR3nt: TGCAGCTCCACACTTGACTACACAGATACGCAGTATTTT
len: 13; abundance: .; v_gene: TRBV29-1; d_gene: .; j_gene: TRBJ2-1; CDR3aa: CSVGSNSYDEQFF; CDR3nt: TGCAGCGTTGGTTCGAACTCCTACGATGAGCAGTTCTTC
len: 13; abundance: .; v_gene: TRBV29-1; d_gene: .; j_gene: TRBJ2-1; CDR3aa: CSVGASADNEQFF; CDR3nt: TGCAGCGTGGGGGCTAGCGCCGACAATGAGCAGTTCTTC
len: 13; abundance: .; v_gene: TRBV10-1; d_gene: .; j_gene: TRBJ2-7; CDR3aa: CASSESLADEQYF; CDR3nt: TGCGCCAGCAGCGAGTCACTAGCAGACGAGCAGTACTTC
len: 13; abundance: .; v_gene: TRBV19; d_gene: .; j_gene: TRBJ2-7; CDR3aa: CASSNRVSYEQYF; CDR3nt: TGTGCCAGTAGTAACAGGGTGTCCTACGAGCAGTACTTC
len: 14; abundance: medium-sized; v_gene: TRBV6-1; d_gene: TRBD2; j_gene: TRBJ2-7; CDR3aa: CASKQAGGPYEQYF; CDR3nt: TGTGCCAGCAAACAAGCGGGAGGGCCTTACGAGCAGTACTTC
len: 15; abundance: medium-sized; v_gene: TRBV27; d_gene: .; j_gene: TRBJ2-1; CDR3aa: CASSLTGGNYNEQFF; CDR3nt: TGTGCCAGCAGTTTAACGGGCGGGAACTACAATGAGCAGTTCTTC
len: 15; abundance: many; v_gene: TRBV27; d_gene: .; j_gene: TRBJ1-1; CDR3aa: CASSLLGQDNTEAFF; CDR3nt: TGTGCCAGCAGTTTACTAGGGCAGGATAACACTGAAGCTTTCTTT
len: 15; abundance: .; v_gene: TRBV3-1; d_gene: .; j_gene: TRBJ2-1; CDR3aa: CASSHIRHRGNEQFF; CDR3nt: TGTGCCAGCAGCCACATTCGGCACCGGGGAAATGAGCAGTTCTTC
len: 13; abundance: .; v_gene: TRBV27; d_gene: .; j_gene: TRBJ2-2; CDR3aa: CASSPKGTGELFF; CDR3nt: TGTGCCAGTAGCCCAAAGGGGACCGGGGAGCTGTTTTTT
len: 12; abundance: .; v_gene: TRBV20-1; d_gene: .; j_gene: TRBJ1-1; CDR3aa: CSADTGPTGAFF; CDR3nt: TGCAGTGCGGATACAGGGCCGACTGGAGCCTTCTTT
len: 15; abundance: .; v_gene: TRBV7-3; d_gene: .; j_gene: TRBJ2-1; CDR3aa: CASSLGLSSYNEQFF; CDR3nt: TGTGCCAGCAGCTTGGGACTGAGCTCCTACAATGAGCAGTTCTTC
len: 15; abundance: .; v_gene: TRBV12-3/TRBV12-4; d_gene: .; j_gene: TRBJ1-2; CDR3aa: CASSFPHSANYGYTF; CDR3nt: TGTGCCAGCAGTTTTCCCCACTCCGCTAACTATGGCTACACCTTC
len: 14; abundance: .; v_gene: TRBV7-3; d_gene: .; j_gene: TRBJ2-1; CDR3aa: CASSLGWQSNEQFF; CDR3nt: TGTGCCAGCAGCTTAGGCTGGCAAAGCAATGAGCAGTTCTTC
len: 14; abundance: many; v_gene: TRBV10-1; d_gene: .; j_gene: TRBJ2-5; CDR3aa: CASSASSQQETQYF; CDR3nt: TGCGCCAGCAGTGCGAGTAGCCAGCAAGAGACCCAGTACTTC
len: 13; abundance: many; v_gene: TRBV20-1; d_gene: .; j_gene: TRBJ2-5; CDR3aa: CSAPERLQETQYF; CDR3nt: TGCAGTGCGCCCGAGCGTTTACAAGAGACCCAGTACTTC
len: 15; abundance: .; v_gene: TRBV3-1; d_gene: TRBD2; j_gene: TRBJ2-2; CDR3aa: CASSHGLAGPGELFF; CDR3nt: TGTGCCAGCAGCCACGGACTAGCGGGCCCCGGGGAGCTGTTTTTT
len: 12; abundance: medium-sized; v_gene: TRBV6-1; d_gene: .; j_gene: TRBJ2-1; CDR3aa: CASTSDRNEQFF; CDR3nt: TGTGCCAGCACCTCCGACAGGAATGAGCAGTTCTTC
len: 16; abundance: many; v_gene: TRBV28; d_gene: .; j_gene: TRBJ2-7; CDR3aa: CASSLSTGTGSYEQYF; CDR3nt: TGTGCCAGCAGTTTATCCACCGGGACGGGATCCTACGAGCAGTACTTC
len: 14; abundance: once; v_gene: TRBV6-1; d_gene: .; j_gene: TRBJ1-2; CDR3aa: CDSRPPGTLYGYTF; CDR3nt: TGTGACAGCAGGCCGCCCGGGACCCTATATGGCTACACCTTC
len: 17; abundance: medium-sized; v_gene: TRBV6-1; d_gene: TRBD1; j_gene: TRBJ1-5; CDR3aa: CASFPGQVIPFNQPQHF; CDR3nt: TGTGCCAGCTTCCCGGGACAGGTTATCCCATTCAATCAGCCCCAGCATTTT
len: 12; abundance: many; v_gene: TRBV20-1; d_gene: .; j_gene: TRBJ1-2; CDR3aa: CSARPPNYGYTF; CDR3nt: TGCAGTGCTAGACCACCAAACTATGGCTACACCTTC
len: 13; abundance: .; v_gene: TRBV7-2; d_gene: .; j_gene: TRBJ2-7; CDR3aa: CASRRDPHYEQYF; CDR3nt: TGTGCCAGCAGACGCGACCCCCACTACGAGCAGTACTTC